This T cell receptor beta chain was sequenced in a study of blood T cell repertoires in COVID-19. The trim removed 4 bases at V and 1 base at J, leaving 1 base unmatched. Germline V gives CDR1 SGHAT, CDR2 FQNNGV. The CDR3 extends over 14 amino acids. The table came from immunoSEQ multiplex PCR; TCRdb's copy has only in-frame clones and leaves some out. Of 200,000 or so clones listed, 70% to 90% are singletons. Source material: peripheral blood. The rearrangement uses TRBV11-2 and TRBJ1-1; 9 positions agree with TRBD1. The sequence derives from a middle-aged man who had recovered from COVID-19. CDR3 residues: CASSSQGANTEAFF. The CDR3 DNA reads as TGTGCCAGCAGCTCACAGGGGGCGAACACTGAAGCTTTCTTT. Drawing the rest from reference TRBV11-2 and TRBJ1-1, the complete variable domain is EAGVAQSPRYKIIEKRQSVAFWCNPISGHATLYWYQQILGQGPKLLIQFQNNGVVDDSQLPKDRFSAERLKGVDSTLKIQPAKLEDSAVYLCASSSQGANTEAFFGQGTRLTVV.